These T cell receptor beta chains were read from a single sample in a study of T cells in Graves' hyperthyroidism and ophthalmopathy. TCRdb independently ran MiXCR on the multiplex PCR reads; one entry per CDR3 protein. The sample consists of more than 300,000 distinct CDR3 sequences, about a fifth of them appearing once. Sequenced: blood. The receptors come from a man aged 18 to 35 with Graves' ophthalmopathy. Each CDR3 is given with its conserved first and last residue. D genes are given only for firm matches. Size is stated for part of the rows, as once, few or many counts, or as a class when the clone is expanded.

CDR3 protein	CDR3 DNA	D gene	V gene	J gene	clone size
CASTRAGGPLETQYF	TGTGCCAGCACTAGAGCGGGGGGGCCTTTGGAGACCCAGTACTTC	TRBD2	TRBV5-4	TRBJ2-5	few
CASSTGRDGYTF	TGTGCCAGCAGCACAGGGAGAGATGGCTACACCTTC	-	TRBV28	TRBJ1-2	many
CASSLAGLAGATDLETQYF	TGTGCCAGCAGCTTAGCGGGACTAGCGGGGGCCACGGATCTGGAGACCCAGTACTTC	TRBD2	TRBV7-9	TRBJ2-5	few
CASSLRGGGSKNEQYF	TGTGCCAGCAGCCTTCGAGGCGGGGGTAGCAAGAACGAGCAGTACTTC	TRBD2	TRBV28	TRBJ2-7	many
CSASALVTLAKNIQYF	TGCAGTGCTAGTGCTCTGGTCACCTTAGCCAAAAACATTCAGTACTTC	-	TRBV20-1	TRBJ2-4	few
CASSDSGIRNYEQYF	TGTGCCAGCAGCGACAGCGGGATACGGAACTACGAGCAGTACTTC	TRBD2	TRBV7-2	TRBJ2-7	-
CASRSLGPRAFF	TGTGCCAGCAGATCCCTTGGCCCTAGGGCTTTCTTT	-	TRBV28	TRBJ1-1	many
CASSIPSPGRNEKLFF	TGTGCCAGTAGTATACCCAGTCCGGGACGGAATGAAAAACTGTTTTTT	-	TRBV19	TRBJ1-4	few
CASSEGSSGANVLTF	TGTGCCAGCAGTGAAGGAAGCTCTGGGGCCAACGTCCTGACTTTC	-	TRBV25-1	TRBJ2-6	few
CASTPSEGTSSYNEQFF	TGTGCCAGTACCCCCTCAGAGGGGACTAGCTCCTACAATGAGCAGTTCTTC	TRBD2	TRBV19	TRBJ2-1	-
CASGGQGALTEAFF	TGTGCCAGCGGTGGACAGGGGGCGCTCACTGAAGCTTTCTTT	TRBD1	TRBV7-2	TRBJ1-1	once
CASARDSGAGELFF	TGTGCCAGCGCCCGGGACTCGGGAGCCGGGGAGCTGTTTTTT	-	TRBV6-2/TRBV6-3	TRBJ2-2	few
CASSLNDPGQKLFF	TGTGCCAGCAGTTTAAATGATCCGGGGCAAAAACTGTTTTTT	-	TRBV12-3/TRBV12-4	TRBJ1-4	-
CASSLVAGTGGYTF	TGTGCCAGCAGCTTAGTTGCCGGGACCGGTGGCTACACCTTC	-	TRBV7-9	TRBJ1-2	-
CASSLIRTGPLEQYF	TGTGCCAGCAGTTTGATACGGACAGGGCCACTCGAGCAGTACTTC	TRBD1	TRBV27	TRBJ2-7	many
CASSSIWTGSQVTEAFF	TGTGCCAGCAGCTCAATATGGACAGGTTCCCAGGTTACTGAAGCTTTCTTT	TRBD1	TRBV7-2	TRBJ1-1	few
CASSFGQGRMGTNEKLFF	TGTGCCAGCAGCTTCGGTCAGGGAAGGATGGGGACTAATGAAAAACTGTTTTTT	-	TRBV7-9	TRBJ1-4	few
CASSLVQAPLDTQYF	TGCGCCAGCAGCTTGGTGCAGGCGCCCCTAGATACGCAGTATTTT	-	TRBV5-1	TRBJ2-3	-
CATEDRGHTEAFF	TGTGCCACCGAAGACAGGGGGCACACTGAAGCTTTCTTT	TRBD1	TRBV19	TRBJ1-1	few
CASSLGVGGALGYTF	TGTGCCAGCAGCTTAGGGGTTGGCGGGGCGCTCGGCTACACCTTC	-	TRBV7-9	TRBJ1-2	many
CASSWAQSAEAFF	TGCGCCAGCAGCTGGGCACAAAGCGCTGAAGCTTTCTTT	-	TRBV5-1	TRBJ1-1	many
CASFSGGSYNEQFF	TGTGCCAGCTTTAGCGGGGGGTCCTACAATGAGCAGTTCTTC	TRBD2	TRBV27	TRBJ2-1	-
CASNLDVGSPLHF	TGTGCCAGTAACTTGGACGTTGGTTCACCCCTCCACTTT	-	TRBV19	TRBJ1-6	-
CASSPVGPGELFF	TGTGCCAGCAGCCCCGTGGGGCCCGGGGAGCTGTTTTTT	-	TRBV7-3	TRBJ2-2	few
CASSQGTVNTEAFF	TGTGCCAGCAGCCAAGGGACAGTGAACACTGAAGCTTTCTTT	-	TRBV3-1	TRBJ1-1	many
CASSWGQESYEQYF	TGTGCCAGCAGCTGGGGACAGGAGTCCTACGAGCAGTACTTC	TRBD1	TRBV11-2	TRBJ2-7	-
CASSQVAGTNYGYTF	TGCGCCAGCAGCCAAGTCGCGGGTACTAACTATGGCTACACCTTC	-	TRBV4-1	TRBJ1-2	-
CASSSTGTEAYEQYF	TGTGCCAGCAGCTCCACCGGGACAGAAGCCTACGAGCAGTACTTC	TRBD1	TRBV7-9	TRBJ2-7	many
CASSPLTGGHQPQHF	TGCGCCAGCAGCCCACTCACAGGGGGCCATCAGCCCCAGCATTTT	TRBD1	TRBV4-1	TRBJ1-5	-
CASSPLRLAGGDEQFF	TGCGCCAGCAGCCCCTTAAGACTAGCGGGGGGTGATGAGCAGTTCTTC	TRBD2	TRBV5-1	TRBJ2-1	-
CASSFSSDGELFF	TGTGCCAGCAGCTTCAGTAGTGACGGGGAGCTGTTTTTT	-	TRBV5-5	TRBJ2-2	many
CATSRDRGAADTQYF	TGTGCCACCAGCAGAGATCGGGGAGCGGCAGATACGCAGTATTTT	-	TRBV15	TRBJ2-3	many
CASSPSGTSGGVRKTQYF	TGTGCCAGCAGCCCCTCCGGGACTAGCGGGGGGGTGCGTAAGACCCAGTACTTC	TRBD2	TRBV5-4	TRBJ2-5	-
CASVTSATAEAFF	TGTGCCAGCGTTACCTCCGCGACGGCTGAAGCTTTCTTT	-	TRBV6-5	TRBJ1-1	few
CAIRIGTVRNTEAFF	TGTGCCATCAGAATTGGGACAGTTCGTAACACTGAAGCTTTCTTT	TRBD1	TRBV10-3	TRBJ1-1	-
CASSLLNSGGGGNEQFF	TGCGCCAGCAGCTTGTTAAATAGTGGGGGCGGCGGGAATGAGCAGTTCTTC	-	TRBV5-1	TRBJ2-1	-
CASRERSYYEQYF	TGTGCCAGCAGAGAGCGGTCGTACTACGAGCAGTACTTC	-	TRBV2	TRBJ2-7	many